The clone carrying this TCR beta chain was recorded once. This sample is drawn from a study of blood T cell repertoires in COVID-19. With 4 bases clipped from V and 2 bases from J, the junction kept 6 bases outside the gene matches. Germline loops: CDR1 SGDLS, CDR2 YYNGEE. The CDR3 is 15 amino acids. Repertoires were generated with immunoSEQ multiplex PCR, while TCRdb's copy carries only in-frame clones and drops some. The sample has some 350,000 clones, 85% to 90% seen once. Participants were aged about 18 to 89 years from approximately 23 US areas. Two negative PCRs, clearance, or symptom resolution had been documented for recovered Cohort 3 donors.

Sequenced material: PBMCs or T cells enriched from blood (not recorded which). The chain uses TRBV9 and TRBJ2-1, with 7 bases fitting TRBD2. The receptor was derived from a man between 18 and 29 years old who had recovered from COVID-19. The CDR3: CASSSAGLTYNEQFF. For the CDR3, the DNA is TGTGCCAGCAGCTCAGCGGGACTGACCTACAATGAGCAGTTCTTC.